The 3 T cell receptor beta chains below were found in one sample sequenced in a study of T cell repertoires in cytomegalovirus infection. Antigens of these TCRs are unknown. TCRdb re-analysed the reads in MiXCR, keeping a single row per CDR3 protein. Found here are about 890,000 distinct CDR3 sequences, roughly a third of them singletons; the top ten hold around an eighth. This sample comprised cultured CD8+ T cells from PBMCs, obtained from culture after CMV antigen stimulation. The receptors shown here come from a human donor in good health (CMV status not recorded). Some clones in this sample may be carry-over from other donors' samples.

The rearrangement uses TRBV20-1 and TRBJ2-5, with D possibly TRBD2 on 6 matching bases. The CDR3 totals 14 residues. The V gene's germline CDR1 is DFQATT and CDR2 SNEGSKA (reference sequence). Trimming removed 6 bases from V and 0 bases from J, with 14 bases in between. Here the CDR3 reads CSADPLAYQETQYF. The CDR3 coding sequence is TGCAGTGCGGATCCCCTAGCGTACCAAGAGACCCAGTACTTC.

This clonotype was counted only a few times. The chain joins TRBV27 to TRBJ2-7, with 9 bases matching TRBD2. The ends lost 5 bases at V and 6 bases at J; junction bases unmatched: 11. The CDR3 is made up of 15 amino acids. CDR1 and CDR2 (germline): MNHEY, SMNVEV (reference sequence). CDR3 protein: CASSPTGAGGPEQYV. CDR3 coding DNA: TGTGCCAGCAGTCCCACGGGGGCGGGGGGGCCCGAGCAGTACGTC.

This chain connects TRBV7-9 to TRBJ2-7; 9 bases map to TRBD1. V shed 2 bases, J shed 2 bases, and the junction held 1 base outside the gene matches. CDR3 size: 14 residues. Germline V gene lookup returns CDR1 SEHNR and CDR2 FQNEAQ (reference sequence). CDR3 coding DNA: TGTGCCAGCAGCTTAAACAGGGGGCCCTACGAGCAGTACTTC. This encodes CASSLNRGPYEQYF. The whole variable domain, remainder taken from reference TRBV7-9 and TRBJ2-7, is DTGVSQNPRHKITKRGQNVTFRCDPISEHNRLYWYRQTLGQGPEFLTYFQNEAQLEKSRLLSDRFSAERPKGSFSTLEIQRTEQGDSAMYLCASSLNRGPYEQYFGPGTRLTVT.